The clone carrying this T cell receptor (beta chain) has ten or more counts. The sample is drawn from a study of neurological immune-mediated disorders. Stated time point: longitudinal time-point 1 (baseline). It was blood bank volunteers in Maryland, USA who made up the healthy controls. A 10-nucleotide random UMI tagged transcripts in template-switch 5'RACE cDNA synthesis. A single record per CDR3 protein comes from TCRdb applying MiXCR to the 5' RACE reads. Found here are tens of thousands of distinct CDR3 sequences, 10% of them singletons; the top ten hold more than 1.5%. The V segment lost 6 bases and the J segment 6 bases; nucleotides outside the gene matches: 12. The CDR3 runs to 18 residues.

The chain links TRBV12-3 or TRBV12-4 to TRBJ2-3; TRBD2 aligns across 16 bases. This TCR was sampled from a woman aged 40 to 50 in good health. The sample comprised PBMCs. CDR3 DNA sequence: TGTGCCAGCAGCTCGGGACTAGCGGGGGGGTCGATTGAGGATACGCAGTATTTT. Translating gives CASSSGLAGGSIEDTQYF.